The source of this T cell receptor beta chain is a study of PD-1 blockade in classical Hodgkin lymphoma (dated by TCRdb to the early 2020s). About the study as a whole: Nivolumab dosing was 3 mg/kg intravenously every 2 weeks, continuing until either disease progression or unacceptable toxicity. The study used TCR beta sequencing and CyTOF to define a peripheral blood immune signature of response to PD-1 blockade in classical Hodgkin lymphoma.

Read against the paper, the sample's time point label means: cycle 2 day 1 (C2D1) of nivolumab. Relapse after autologous stem cell transplantation had occurred in all trial patients, and cohorts A, B and C were distinguished by prior brentuximab vedotin exposure. A total of 50 to 70 patients with relapsed/refractory classical Hodgkin lymphoma made up the trial cohort, and each patient's best overall response was complete response, partial response or progressive disease. Single-agent nivolumab was administered to trial patients in the multi-cohort phase II CheckMate 205 trial. An independent review committee assessed best overall response by applying the 2007 International Working Group response criteria. Trial PBMCs were collected just before the start of nivolumab (C1D1) and during therapy at cycle 2 day 1 and cycle 4 day 1. After peripheral blood was drawn into 8 mL Vacutainer Cell Preparation Tubes, PBMCs were isolated by centrifugation and then cryopreserved.

As encoded in the germline V gene, CDR1 is SGHVS while CDR2 is FNYEAQ. The cysteine opens and the phenylalanine closes a CDR3 of 17 amino acids. Only the CDR3 portion is preserved as DNA: 51 bases, with reading frame beginning at the first base. Between the V and J ends, shortened by 5 bases and 1 base respectively, the junction contains 18 bases. General findings and caveats noted by the study authors: Baseline TCR diversity was reported to be lower in newly diagnosed patients than in healthy donors, and even lower in relapsed/refractory patients. Lower diversity was observed in patients in whom nivolumab was started less than 1 year after ASCT, and these patients were excluded from later analyses so that confounding by immune reconstitution would be avoided. Baseline diversity similar to that of newly diagnosed patients was observed in trial patients achieving complete response, whereas significantly lower diversity was observed in partial responders and progressors. A significant rise by C4D1 was seen in CD4+ but not CD8+ TCR diversity (p=0.0027 vs p=0.16), with the rise being most apparent in complete responders (p=0.02). The study covered only a single clinical trial cohort, and the causes of the repertoire differences, possibly disease activity or prior therapy, were still not defined.

This clone appeared a single time. The specificity of this receptor is unknown. Per-base quality was not reported, and no clone a single base away is much larger than it. The Qiagen DNeasy kit was used to extract genomic DNA both from unsorted PBMCs and from the negatively selected CD4+ and CD8+ fractions. TCR beta CDR3 regions were amplified by immunoSEQ multiplex PCR using primers annealing to V and J segments. Amplification bias was minimized using a synthetic immune receptor repertoire, and residual bias was removed computationally after sequencing. The study's own analysis went as follows. Custom Python scripts were used to quantify repertoire diversity as the Shannon entropy index. Unsorted, CD4+ and CD8+ repertoires were examined separately, except in combined analyses, for which CD4+ and CD8+ sequences were merged in silico. Clonal expansion was defined as a frequency increase of at least 2-fold after treatment compared with C1D1, and clones undetected at baseline were assigned a pseudocount of 0.5. Singleton clones were defined as clones with 0 or 1 copy at C1D1, and non-singleton clones were defined as clones with 2 or more copies. Clones expanded in unsorted samples were assigned a CD4+, CD8+ or unknown annotation through matching of protein sequences in sorted samples from the same patient. Wilcoxon tests on paired samples were used to test changes in diversity from C1D1 to C4D1. The immuneACCESS repertoire file appears here via TCRdb, limited to in-frame rearrangements. These files lack a portion of the clones; in checked studies, under half of the deficit traces to unresolved V genes, and the cause of the others is not known. The V and J calls and clone size were taken over from that table, and D and trimming were inferred from the DNA. The sample table shows about 15,000 clones, and over 80% are seen once. The top ten clones comprise more than 35% of the sample.

The clonotype comes from a human donor with classical Hodgkin lymphoma. Sequencing used peripheral blood mononuclear cells (PBMCs), obtained before the second cycle of nivolumab. In this chain, TRBV7-6 is recombined with TRBJ1-3; matching of 6 bases hints at TRBD1 as the D gene. The DNA sequence is given as TGTGCCAGCAGCCCACGCGGGGGCGCGGGATCTGGAAACACCATATATTTT. This yields the protein CASSPRGGAGSGNTIYF. Outside the CDR3, residues come from the reference TRBV7-6 and TRBJ1-3 proteins, so the full variable domain is: GAGVSQSPRYKVTKRGQDVALRCDPISGHVSLYWYRQALGQGPEFLTYFNYEAQQDKSGLPNDRFSAERPEGSISTLTIQRTEQRDSAMYRCASSPRGGAGSGNTIYFGEGSWLTVV.